This entry is about one T cell receptor beta chain. The CDR3 runs to 15 residues. Germline V gene lookup returns CDR1 SGHTA and CDR2 FQGNSA. V lost 5 bases and J lost 5, with 15 bases in between. This sample is part of a study of T cells in Graves' hyperthyroidism and ophthalmopathy. Template material for amplifying TCR beta CDR3 regions consisted of RNA transcripts. The HTBI primer set was used in a first-round RT-PCR of the TCR CDR3. TCRdb analysed the multiplex PCR reads with MiXCR anew, one entry per CDR3 protein. The sample shows approximately 700,000 distinct CDR3 sequences, roughly 46% of them seen only once.

This chain connects TRBV7-2 to TRBJ1-4; the D gene is possibly TRBD1 (5 bases). The receptor was derived from an adult man with Graves' disease, either hyperthyroidism or ophthalmopathy (not recorded which). Sequenced material: peripheral blood or thyroid tissue (not recorded which). CDR3 region: CASSPDGAYNEKLFF. CDR3 nucleotide sequence: TGTGCCAGCAGCCCGGACGGGGCCTACAATGAAAAACTGTTTTTT.